This TCR beta chain was profiled in a study of blood T cell repertoires in COVID-19 (dated by TCRdb to the early 2020s). Notes on the research overall: Collaborator samples came from the United States, Italy and Spain and covered acute and convalescent phases of COVID-19. The prospective study material was composed of cDNA or gDNA derived from T cells, B-cell-depleted T cells, or PBMCs. Subjects who had been exposed to COVID-19, were actively infected with it, or had recovered from it provided the deeply sampled blood TCRbeta repertoires that made up the dataset. A freely available public database, intended as a resource for researchers studying the immune response to SARS-CoV-2, is where the repertoires were released. Samples came from the ongoing ImmuneRACE study (first 160 participants) plus 1,254 subjects from 6 global collaborators. The sample metadata nearly always contained a de-identified subject ID, COVID-19 status, age in years and sex. Where HLA class I and class II types were available, the types were taken from metadata supplied by the sample provider, not from assay-based typing.

As for this clone: No cognate antigen has been identified for it. Within one base of it there is no much larger clone, and no base qualities were kept.

The collaborating institutions used their own protocols to collect whole blood in K2EDTA tubes. For TCRbeta analysis, collaborator samples were shipped as frozen whole blood, as isolated PBMCs, or as DNA extracted from either sample type. TCRbeta CDR3 regions were amplified from genomic DNA by means of the immunoSEQ Assay, a bias-controlled multiplex PCR. The original pipeline was this. Nucleated cell counts per sample were estimated from amplification of reference gene primers within the assay. To quantify the absolute abundance of each unique TCRbeta CDR3 rearrangement, sequence reads were collapsed and filtered. For each sample, productive Simpson clonality was calculated as the square root of Simpson's diversity index across productive rearrangements. TCRdb retrieved this table from immuneACCESS and kept in-frame rearrangements only. Not all clones are present; in checked studies, unresolved V genes account for under half, and no reason is known for the remainder. Clonal size and the V and J genes are those of that table, whereas D and trimming came from the DNA. Counted in this sample were 53,000 or so clones; 90% to 95% of them appeared once. The ten largest clones add up to around 3% of the sample.

Findings and caveats that apply to the study as a whole: How much clinical and demographic metadata was included differed by source and by participant, and the metadata was provided uncurated.

The CDR3, cysteine through phenylalanine, is 13 amino acids long. Of all the DNA, just the CDR3 is kept, 39 bases in frame from base 1. As encoded in the germline V gene (reference sequence), CDR1 is LNHDA while CDR2 is SQIVND. V loses 11 bases, J loses 1 base, and the germline ends lie 14 bases apart. This receptor was taken from a human donor in a cohort sampled during active COVID-19. The sequence joins TRBV19 to TRBJ1-1; the D gene remains uncertain. The sequenced sample was peripheral blood. The nucleotide sequence is given as TGTGCCGCCTCCACTTATAGGAACACTGAAGCTTTCTTT. It encodes CAASTYRNTEAFF.